This T cell receptor (beta chain) comes out of a study of graft-versus-host responses after intestinal transplantation. On the study more broadly: Induction with anti-thymocyte globulin, then tacrolimus and steroids for around three years, was given to all recipients.

Measured with immunoSEQ multiplex PCR; TCRdb has only the in-frame clones, and not every one. The sample has 96,000 or so clones; 92% are singletons. Turning to this clone: Its antigen remains unknown.

CDR1 LGHNA and CDR2 YNFKEQ come from the germline V gene. This CDR3 has 15 amino acids. V was shortened by 1 base and J by 7 bases, with 13 bases between the two germline ends. General study findings and limits: Peak levels of circulating GvH clones tracked with early post-transplant HvG declines. Allografts carried high graft-versus-host to host-versus-graft clonal ratios in patients having graft-donor T cell macrochimerism.

This TCR came from a human donor who received an intestinal transplant. The V and J genes are TRBV4-2 and TRBJ1-4; D gene ambiguous. Sequenced here: unstimulated CD4+ T cells sorted from spleen or lymph node cells, sampled before intestinal transplant. The CDR3 spells CASSQGGSGVEKLFF. The DNA of the CDR3 is TGTGCCAGCAGCCAAGGAGGGAGCGGAGTTGAAAAACTGTTTTTT.